This is a list of T cell receptor beta chains from one sample in a study of CD8+CD57+ T cells in acquired aplastic anemia. Using its own MiXCR run on the reads, TCRdb lists one record per CDR3 protein. The sample carries some 150,000 distinct CDR3 sequences, 60% to 80% recorded once. The sample consisted of sorted CD4+, CD8+, or CD8+CD57+ T cells (not recorded which) from PBMCs. The receptors shown here come from a human donor with aplastic anemia. Each CDR3 is given with its conserved first and last residue. Fields, in order: J gene, D gene, clone size, CDR3 length, V gene, CDR3 protein, CDR3 DNA. D genes are given only for firm matches. Size is stated for part of the rows, as once, few or many counts, or as a class when the clone is expanded.

TRBJ2-1,TRBD2,once,16,TRBV7-9,CASSAGTSGGYNEQFF,TGTGCCAGCTCCGCCGGGACTAGCGGGGGTTACAATGAGCAGTTCTTC
TRBJ2-7,TRBD1,.,16,TRBV7-7,CASSFRDRGARYEQYF,TGTGCTAGCAGCTTCCGGGACAGGGGGGCGCGCTACGAGCAGTACTTC
TRBJ2-7,TRBD2,once,16,TRBV20-1,CSARDATSPARDEQYF,TGCAGTGCTAGAGATGCGACTAGCCCAGCTAGGGACGAGCAGTACTTC
TRBJ2-1,TRBD1,.,15,TRBV12-3/TRBV12-4,CASTSGGQNPNEQFF,TGTGCCAGCACCTCTGGGGGACAGAACCCCAATGAGCAGTTCTTC
TRBJ2-7,TRBD1,.,16,TRBV7-2,CASSLGLDRIGYEQYF,TGCGCCAGCAGCTTGGGATTGGACAGGATCGGGTACGAGCAGTACTTC
TRBJ1-2,TRBD1,few,13,TRBV20-1,CSANAGGSYGYTF,TGCAGTGCTAACGCAGGGGGTAGCTATGGCTACACCTTC
TRBJ2-7,.,.,11,TRBV5-1,CASRGNYEQYF,TGCGCCAGCAGAGGTAACTACGAGCAGTACTTC
TRBJ2-1,.,.,15,TRBV7-7,CASSFLWGAYNEQFF,TGTGCCAGCAGCTTTCTGTGGGGGGCGTACAATGAGCAGTTCTTC
TRBJ2-1,.,.,13,TRBV9,CASSPEMGNEQFF,TGTGCCAGCAGCCCGGAGATGGGGAATGAGCAGTTCTTC
TRBJ2-1,.,many,15,TRBV7-2,CASSPWGDANNEQFF,TGTGCCAGCAGCCCGTGGGGGGATGCCAACAATGAGCAGTTCTTC
TRBJ2-7,TRBD2,.,14,TRBV10-2,CASSGSSGIYEQYF,TGCGCCAGCAGTGGATCTAGCGGTATCTACGAGCAGTACTTC
TRBJ2-7,.,once,15,TRBV29-1,CSVEEGAGKGGEQYF,TGCAGCGTTGAAGAAGGGGCAGGGAAAGGAGGCGAGCAGTACTTC
TRBJ1-1,.,.,13,TRBV19,CASSMGGSTEAFF,TGTGCCAGTAGTATGGGAGGGAGCACTGAAGCTTTCTTT
TRBJ2-5,TRBD2,.,14,TRBV5-1,CASSFLAGEETQYF,TGCGCCAGCAGCTTCCTAGCGGGGGAAGAGACCCAGTACTTC
TRBJ2-3,.,.,16,TRBV19,CATTQRGATSTDTQYF,TGTGCCACAACTCAACGGGGGGCCACTAGCACAGATACGCAGTATTTT
TRBJ2-7,TRBD1,.,14,TRBV15,CATSRVTGGIEQYF,TGTGCCACCAGCAGAGTTACAGGGGGCATCGAGCAGTACTTC
TRBJ2-2,.,.,13,TRBV19,CASTLYGTGELFF,TGTGCCAGTACACTCTACGGAACCGGGGAGCTGTTTTTT
TRBJ2-1,.,few,14,TRBV7-9,CASTEFPSYNEQFF,TGTGCCAGCACCGAGTTCCCCAGCTACAATGAGCAGTTCTTC
TRBJ1-5,.,once,15,TRBV7-2,CASSLAPVGNQPQHF,TGTGCCAGCAGCTTAGCGCCCGTGGGCAATCAGCCCCAGCATTTT
TRBJ1-6,.,few,15,TRBV20-1,CSARMGQGDRSPLHF,TGCAGTGCTAGGATGGGCCAGGGAGATAGGTCACCCCTCCACTTT
TRBJ1-2,.,.,13,TRBV7-2,CASSPSVFYGYTF,TGTGCCAGCAGCCCCAGTGTGTTCTATGGCTACACCTTC
TRBJ2-7,.,few,15,TRBV7-3,CASSLSSGAYYEQYF,TGTGCCAGCAGCCTTAGCTCCGGGGCTTACTACGAGCAGTACTTC
TRBJ1-1,TRBD1,.,13,TRBV7-6,CASSPTIRTGAFF,TGTGCCAGCAGCCCCACTATCAGGACAGGAGCTTTCTTT
TRBJ2-7,TRBD1,.,15,TRBV29-1,CSVTGTAQSSYEQYF,TGCAGCGTCACCGGGACAGCCCAAAGCTCCTACGAGCAGTACTTC
TRBJ1-2,.,.,13,TRBV7-8,CASSPRSAYGYTF,TGTGCCAGCAGCCCGCGGTCGGCCTATGGCTACACCTTC
TRBJ1-2,.,.,13,TRBV10-3,CAISGRDNYGYTF,TGTGCCATCAGTGGGAGGGATAACTATGGCTACACCTTC
TRBJ2-7,.,.,14,TRBV12-3/TRBV12-4,CASSYSNPSHEQYF,TGTGCCAGCAGTTACTCGAACCCCTCGCACGAGCAGTACTTC
TRBJ2-5,.,.,15,TRBV6-5,CASSPFGYGTETQYF,TGTGCCAGCAGCCCGTTTGGGTACGGCACAGAGACCCAGTACTTC
TRBJ1-6,.,.,15,TRBV15,CATSRTGLRDSPLHF,TGTGCCACCAGCAGAACGGGACTGAGGGATTCACCCCTCCACTTT
TRBJ2-3,.,.,15,TRBV7-2,CASSLDRWSTDTQYF,TGTGCCAGCAGCTTAGATCGGTGGAGCACAGATACGCAGTATTTT
TRBJ2-5,TRBD1,once,13,TRBV5-1,CASRGQGIETQYF,TGCGCCAGCAGAGGACAGGGAATAGAGACCCAGTACTTC
TRBJ2-1,TRBD1,few,16,TRBV6-2/TRBV6-3,CASSYTGTGLYNEQFF,TGTGCCAGCAGTTACACCGGGACAGGGCTGTACAATGAGCAGTTCTTC
TRBJ2-3,.,.,13,TRBV7-6,CASSRSGTDTQYF,TGTGCCAGCAGCCGCTCAGGCACAGATACGCAGTATTTT
TRBJ2-1,.,.,15,TRBV7-9,CASSLGAGLYNEQFF,TGTGCCAGCAGCTTAGGGGCAGGCCTCTACAATGAGCAGTTCTTC
TRBJ2-7,.,.,15,TRBV5-6,CASSGGRGSSYEQYF,TGTGCCAGCAGCGGGGGGCGGGGGAGCTCCTACGAGCAGTACTTC
TRBJ2-6,.,.,15,TRBV19,CASRVGGLGANVLTF,TGTGCCAGCCGAGTAGGGGGTCTGGGGGCCAACGTCCTGACTTTC
TRBJ2-7,.,many,13,TRBV6-1,CASSDSDSSEQYF,TGTGCCAGCAGTGACAGTGACAGTTCCGAGCAGTACTTC